This TCR beta chain was recovered during a study of T-cell reconstitution after alpha-beta-depleted transplantation in children. Notes on the study in general: Elevated TCRbeta diversity at day 60 was traced, in some patients, to surviving recipient T cells and thymic progenitors. Diversity and T-cell counts at one year after transplant derived mostly from new T cells.

Notes on this clonotype: Its antigen remains unknown.

Construction of the TCRbeta library involved unique molecular identifiers. TCRdb analysed the PCR reads with MiXCR anew, one entry per CDR3 protein. The sample lists more than 300,000 distinct CDR3 sequences, 15% to 20% occurring once. The CDR3 is 16 residues long. Trimming removed 1 base from V and 0 bases from J; junction bases left unmatched: 1. The germline V gene has CDR1 DFQATT and CDR2 SNEGSKA (reference sequence). The chain couples TRBV20-1 to TRBJ2-3, with 13 bases identical to TRBD2. The sequence derives from a male patient aged 2 to 10 who had a stem cell transplant for acute lymphoblastic leukemia, so the T cells may come from the graft donor. The sequenced sample was PBMCs, mostly from graft donor cells, obtained 360 days after TCRalphabeta/CD19-depleted stem cell transplant. CDR3 in amino acids: CSARGLAGGSTDTQYF. In DNA, the CDR3 is TGCAGTGCTAGAGGACTAGCGGGAGGTAGCACAGATACGCAGTATTTT.